This T cell receptor (beta chain) was obtained from a study of patients and donors after allogeneic stem cell transplantation. The length of the CDR3 is 13 residues. CDR1 MNHEY and CDR2 SVGAGI come from the germline V gene. Losses at the gene ends were 2 bases for V and 9 bases for J; bases not matched to a gene: 6. TCRdb reprocessed the RT-PCR reads with MiXCR, giving one entry per CDR3 protein. The sample shows approximately 410,000 distinct CDR3 sequences, 16% of them seen only once. Source material: blood, either unsorted or a sorted T cell fraction (not recorded which). The gene calls are TRBV6-5 and TRBJ2-7; 8 bases agree with TRBD1. The source of this sequence is a human donor who was either an allogeneic HSCT recipient or a stem cell or donor lymphocyte infusion donor (not recorded which). It is not recorded whose cells these are; they may come from a transplant donor. CDR3: CASSYRQGTGQYF. The CDR3 nucleotides read TGTGCCAGCAGTTACCGACAGGGGACAGGGCAGTACTTC.